This T cell receptor beta chain derives from a study of shared clonotypes between healthy human individuals. Unmatched junction bases numbered 6, after V lost 3 bases and J lost 5 bases. The germline V gene encodes CDR1 SGDLS and CDR2 YYNGEE. There are 15 residues in the CDR3. TCRdb keeps only in-frame clones here, not all; method: immunoSEQ multiplex PCR. The data hold 470,000 or so clones, with roughly 80% observed a single time. The chain uses TRBV9 and TRBJ1-4; 8 nucleotides agree with TRBD1. Material for sequencing was PBMCs. This TCR was sampled from a woman aged 40-49 years in good health. Some clones in this sample may be carry-over from other donors' samples. CDR3 amino acids: CASSDRTGRNEKLFF. In DNA, the CDR3 is TGTGCCAGCAGCGACCGGACAGGGAGGAATGAAAAACTGTTTTTT.